The following is a TCR beta chain sequence with its context. There is no known antigen for this receptor. The input lacks base qualities; no much larger clone sits a single base away. TCRbeta CDR3 regions were amplified from genomic DNA by means of the immunoSEQ Assay, a bias-controlled multiplex PCR. Per the source publication's procedure: Nucleated cell counts per sample were estimated from amplification of reference gene primers within the assay. Sequence reads were collapsed and filtered to measure the absolute abundance of every unique TCRbeta CDR3 rearrangement. Productive Simpson clonality was computed per sample as the square root of Simpson's diversity index over productive rearrangements. TCRdb retrieved this table from immuneACCESS and kept in-frame rearrangements only. Not all clones are present; in checked studies, unresolved V genes account for under half, and no reason is known for the remainder. V and J calls and clone size are those listed in that table; D and trimming were worked out from the DNA. The sample data list approximately 250,000 clones, and roughly 84% of these were observed just once. The top ten hold around 7.8% of the sample.

The sample belongs to a study of blood T cell repertoires in COVID-19 (dated by TCRdb to about 2020). As for the study more broadly: Collaborator samples came from the United States, Italy and Spain and covered acute and convalescent phases of COVID-19. Where HLA class I and class II types were available, the types were taken from metadata supplied by the sample provider, not from assay-based typing. Nearly every sample came with metadata listing a de-identified subject ID, COVID-19 status, age in years and sex. The material from the prospective study consisted of cDNA or gDNA derived from T cells, B-cell-depleted T cells, or PBMCs. The repertoires were released in a freely available public database intended as a resource for research on the immune response to SARS-CoV-2. The samples were drawn from two sources: the first 160 participants of the ongoing ImmuneRACE study, and fewer than 1,500 subjects contributed by 6 global collaborators. The dataset comprised deeply sampled blood TCRbeta repertoires from subjects exposed to, actively infected with, or recovered from COVID-19.

Clipping removes 1 base from V and 2 bases from J, with 4 as the unmatched junction base count. Reading from cysteine to phenylalanine, the CDR3 counts 15 amino acids. Only the CDR3 portion is preserved as DNA: 45 bases, with reading frame beginning at the first base. CDR1 and CDR2, looked up from the germline V gene, are SGHVS and FQNEAQ. The collaborating institutions used their own protocols to collect whole blood in K2EDTA tubes. Collaborator samples were shipped for TCRbeta analysis as frozen whole blood, isolated PBMCs, or DNA extracted from either sample type. Broad study findings and their caveats: How much clinical and demographic metadata was included differed by source and by participant, and the metadata was provided uncurated.

The chain is made from TRBV7-8 and TRBJ1-1; TRBD1 fits 7 bases in the junction. Sequencing used peripheral blood. The origin of this receptor is a human donor in a cohort sampled during active COVID-19. For the CDR3, the sequence is CASSLVEGGNTEAFF. DNA sequence: TGTGCCAGCAGCTTAGTAGAAGGGGGCAACACTGAAGCTTTCTTT.